This TCR beta chain was obtained from a study of patients and donors after allogeneic stem cell transplantation (dated by TCRdb to 2019 to 2021). This clonotype was counted a single time. There is no known antigen for this receptor. Base qualities are not at hand, and no much larger clone is one base apart. Resting on one read, the evidence is weak. The junction shows trimming of 3 bases on V and 5 bases on J, plus 14 bases between the germline ends. From a lookup of the germline V gene, CDR1 and CDR2 are SGHRS and YFSETQ. The CDR3 spans 14 residues, from the cysteine through the phenylalanine. The CDR3 DNA has 42 bases and is translated from base 1. Libraries were prepared through RT-PCR. Reads for this sample came from a NextSeq 550. TCRdb itself trimmed the public reads at Q25 with fastp, ran MiXCR and retained productive beta chains. When rows share a CDR3 protein, they turn into one entry using the most common DNA and genes. A total of about 960,000 distinct CDR3 sequences appear in this sample, 18% of them only once. 5% to 7.5% of the sample belongs to the ten largest clones.

The sequenced sample was blood, either unsorted or a sorted T cell fraction (not recorded which). This receptor was obtained from a human donor who was either an allogeneic HSCT recipient or a stem cell or donor lymphocyte infusion donor (not recorded which). It is not recorded whose cells these are; they may come from a transplant donor. The rearrangement combines TRBV5-1 with TRBJ1-1; the D gene is perhaps TRBD1, from 5 matching bases. The CDR3 corresponds to CASSSPDSLTEAFF. The sequence in DNA is TGCGCCAGCAGCTCACCAGACAGTCTGACTGAAGCTTTCTTT.